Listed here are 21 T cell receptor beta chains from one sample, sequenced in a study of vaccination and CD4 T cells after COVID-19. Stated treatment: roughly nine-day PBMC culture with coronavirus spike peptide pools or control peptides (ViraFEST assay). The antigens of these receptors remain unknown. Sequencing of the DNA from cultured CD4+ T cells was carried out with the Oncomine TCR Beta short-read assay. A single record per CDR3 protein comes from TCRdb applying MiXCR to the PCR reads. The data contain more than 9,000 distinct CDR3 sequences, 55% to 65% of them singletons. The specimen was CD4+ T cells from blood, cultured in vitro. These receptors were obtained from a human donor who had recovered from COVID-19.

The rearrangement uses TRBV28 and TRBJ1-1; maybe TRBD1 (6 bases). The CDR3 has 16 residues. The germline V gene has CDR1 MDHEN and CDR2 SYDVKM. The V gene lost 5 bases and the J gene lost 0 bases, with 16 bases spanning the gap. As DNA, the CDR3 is TGTGCCAGCAGTACGTTCGCCGGGACACTGAACACTGAAGCTTTCTTT. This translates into CASSTFAGTLNTEAFF.

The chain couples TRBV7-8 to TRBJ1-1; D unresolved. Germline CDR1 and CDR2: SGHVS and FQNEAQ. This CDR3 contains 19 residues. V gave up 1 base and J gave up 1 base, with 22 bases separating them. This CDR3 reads CASSLVGRGRGMENTEAFF. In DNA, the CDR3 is TGTGCCAGCAGCTTAGTAGGGCGTGGGCGAGGGATGGAGAACACTGAAGCTTTCTTT.

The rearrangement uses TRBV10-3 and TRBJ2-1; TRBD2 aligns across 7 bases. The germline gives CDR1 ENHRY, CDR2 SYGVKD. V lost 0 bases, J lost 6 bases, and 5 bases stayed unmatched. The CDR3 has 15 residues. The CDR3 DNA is TGTGCCATCAGTGAGTCGAGAGGCGGGAGCAATGAGCAGTTCTTC. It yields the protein CAISESRGGSNEQFF.

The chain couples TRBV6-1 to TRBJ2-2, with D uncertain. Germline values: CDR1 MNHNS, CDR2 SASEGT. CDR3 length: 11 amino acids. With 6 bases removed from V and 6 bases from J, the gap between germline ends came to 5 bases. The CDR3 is CASSRAGELFF. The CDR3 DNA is TGTGCCAGCAGCCGGGCCGGGGAGCTGTTTTTT.

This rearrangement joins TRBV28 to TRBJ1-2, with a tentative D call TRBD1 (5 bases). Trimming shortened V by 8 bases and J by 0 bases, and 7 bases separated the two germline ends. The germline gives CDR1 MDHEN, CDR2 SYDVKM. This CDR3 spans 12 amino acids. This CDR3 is CASGTANYGYTF. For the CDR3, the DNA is TGTGCCAGCGGGACGGCTAACTATGGCTACACCTTC.

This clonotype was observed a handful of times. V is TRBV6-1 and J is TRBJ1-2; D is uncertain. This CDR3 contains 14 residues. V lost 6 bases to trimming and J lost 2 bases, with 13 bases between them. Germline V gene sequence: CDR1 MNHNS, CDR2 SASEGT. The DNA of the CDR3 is TGTGCCAGCAGAGCGGAGAGGCTGAACTATGGCTACACCTTC. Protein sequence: CASRAERLNYGYTF.

CDR3 nucleotide sequence: TGTGCCAGCAGCCCGAGGACAGGATCCTACAATGAGCAGTTCTTC. Its protein is CASSPRTGSYNEQFF. The chain has TRBV7-2 and TRBJ2-1, with TRBD1 matching over 7 bases. J was trimmed by 1 base and V by 5 bases; bases with no gene match: 5. Germline V gene sequence: CDR1 SGHTA, CDR2 FQGNSA. The CDR3 contains 15 residues.

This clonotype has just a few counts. CDR3 loop: CASSLGLAGGVDTQYF. In DNA, the CDR3 is TGTGCCAGCAGCTTGGGACTAGCGGGAGGTGTAGATACGCAGTATTTT. The gene calls are TRBV7-2 and TRBJ2-3; TRBD2 agrees at 15 bases. CDR1 SGHTA and CDR2 FQGNSA come from the germline V gene. This CDR3 has 16 amino acids. Trimming took 3 bases from V and 5 from J; bases not matched to a gene: 3. The full variable domain, completed using reference TRBV7-2 and TRBJ2-3, is GAGVSQSPSNKVTEKGKDVELRCDPISGHTALYWYRQSLGQGLEFLIYFQGNSAPDKSGLPSDRFSAERTGGSVSTLTIQRTQQEDSAVYLCASSLGLAGGVDTQYFGPGTRLTVL.

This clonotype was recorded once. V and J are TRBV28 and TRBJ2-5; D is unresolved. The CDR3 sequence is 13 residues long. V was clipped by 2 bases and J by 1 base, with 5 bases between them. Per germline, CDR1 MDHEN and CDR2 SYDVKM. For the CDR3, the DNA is TGTGCCAGCAGTTTACGAACCCAAGAGACCCAGTACTTC. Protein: CASSLRTQETQYF.

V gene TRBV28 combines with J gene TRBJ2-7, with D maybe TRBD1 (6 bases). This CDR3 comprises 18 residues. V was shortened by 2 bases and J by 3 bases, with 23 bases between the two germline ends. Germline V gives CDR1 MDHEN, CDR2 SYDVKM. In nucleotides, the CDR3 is TGTGCCAGCAGTTTAACCCAGCAGGGGAGACTTTTATTCTACGAGCAGTACTTC. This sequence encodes CASSLTQQGRLLFYEQYF.

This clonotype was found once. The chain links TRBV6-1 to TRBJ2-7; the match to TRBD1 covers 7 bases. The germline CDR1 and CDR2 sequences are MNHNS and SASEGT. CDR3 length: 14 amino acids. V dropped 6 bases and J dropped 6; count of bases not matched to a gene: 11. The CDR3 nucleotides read TGTGCCAGCAGCCGCCTGACAGGGACGGTCGAGCAGTACTTC. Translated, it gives CASSRLTGTVEQYF.

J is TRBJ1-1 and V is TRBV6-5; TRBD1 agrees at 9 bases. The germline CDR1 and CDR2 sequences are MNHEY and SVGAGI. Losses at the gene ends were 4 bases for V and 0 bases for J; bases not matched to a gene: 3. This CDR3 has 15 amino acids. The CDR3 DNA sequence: TGTGCCAGCAGTTCGACAGGGGGAATGAACACTGAAGCTTTCTTT. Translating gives CASSSTGGMNTEAFF.

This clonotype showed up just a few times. The CDR3 sequence is CASSYRYDSNQPQHF. Written as DNA, the CDR3 is TGTGCCAGCAGTTACAGGTACGATAGCAATCAGCCCCAGCATTTT. The chain links TRBV27 to TRBJ1-5; the D gene is possibly TRBD1 (5 bases). The V end was cut by 4 bases, the J end by 0 bases, with 10 bases between. Germline values: CDR1 MNHEY, CDR2 SMNVEV (reference sequence). There are 15 residues in the CDR3.

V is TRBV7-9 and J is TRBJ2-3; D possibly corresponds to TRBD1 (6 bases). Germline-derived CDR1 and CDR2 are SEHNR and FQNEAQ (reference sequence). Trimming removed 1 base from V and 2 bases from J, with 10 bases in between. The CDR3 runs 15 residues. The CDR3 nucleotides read TGTGCCAGCAGCTTAGGCCACAGGGACACAGATACGCAGTATTTT. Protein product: CASSLGHRDTDTQYF.

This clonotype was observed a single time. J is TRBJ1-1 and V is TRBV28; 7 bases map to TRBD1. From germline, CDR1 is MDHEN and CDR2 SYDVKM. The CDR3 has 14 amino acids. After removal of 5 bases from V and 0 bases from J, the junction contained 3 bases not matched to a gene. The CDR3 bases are TGTGCCAGCAGTACGGGACAGCTGAACACTGAAGCTTTCTTT. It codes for CASSTGQLNTEAFF.

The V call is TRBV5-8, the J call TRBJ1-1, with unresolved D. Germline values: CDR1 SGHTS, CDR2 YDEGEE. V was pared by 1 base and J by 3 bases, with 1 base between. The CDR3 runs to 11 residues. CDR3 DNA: TGTGCCAGCAGCTTGTACACTGAAGCTTTCTTT. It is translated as CASSLYTEAFF.

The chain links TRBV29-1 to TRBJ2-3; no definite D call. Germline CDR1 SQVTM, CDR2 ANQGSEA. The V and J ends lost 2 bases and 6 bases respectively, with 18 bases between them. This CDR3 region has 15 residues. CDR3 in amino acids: CSVENGSLVPDTQYF. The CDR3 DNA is TGCAGCGTTGAAAATGGTAGTCTGGTTCCTGATACGCAGTATTTT.

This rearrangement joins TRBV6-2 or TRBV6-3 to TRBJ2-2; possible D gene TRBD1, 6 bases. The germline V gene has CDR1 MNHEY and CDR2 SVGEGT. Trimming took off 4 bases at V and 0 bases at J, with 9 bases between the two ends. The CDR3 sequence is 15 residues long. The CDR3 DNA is TGTGCCAGCAGTTGGACAGCGGCGAACACCGGGGAGCTGTTTTTT. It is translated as CASSWTAANTGELFF.

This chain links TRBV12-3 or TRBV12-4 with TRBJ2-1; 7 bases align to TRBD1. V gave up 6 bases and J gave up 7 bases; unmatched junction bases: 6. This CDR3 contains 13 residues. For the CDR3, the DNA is TGTGCCAGCAGACCAGTCAGGGGGAATGAGCAGTTCTTC. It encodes CASRPVRGNEQFF.

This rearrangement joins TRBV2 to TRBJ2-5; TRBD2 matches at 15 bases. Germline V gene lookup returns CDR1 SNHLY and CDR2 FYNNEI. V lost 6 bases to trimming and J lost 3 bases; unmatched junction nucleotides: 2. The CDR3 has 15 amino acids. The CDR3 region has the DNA TGTGCCAGCAGCGGACTAGCGGGAGGGGAAGAGACCCAGTACTTC. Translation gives CASSGLAGGEETQYF.

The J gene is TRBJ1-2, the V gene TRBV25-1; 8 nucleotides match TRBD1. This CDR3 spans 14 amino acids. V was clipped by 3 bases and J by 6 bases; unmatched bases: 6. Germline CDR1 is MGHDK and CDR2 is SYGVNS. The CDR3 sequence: CASSDIGQGHGYTF. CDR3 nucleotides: TGTGCCAGCAGTGACATAGGACAGGGCCATGGCTACACCTTC.